A selection of T cell receptor beta chains follows, all from one sample in a study of blood T cell repertoires in COVID-19. Sequenced by immunoSEQ multiplex PCR; TCRdb stores in-frame clones only, minus some. The sample lists about 130,000 clones; 88% were seen once. Sequencing was carried out using peripheral blood. Receptors originate from a man aged 50-59 years with acute or convalescent COVID-19. Both conserved end residues are part of each CDR3. Clone size is shown for a subset of rows, as once, few, many or a class of expanded clone.

v_call clone_size cdr3_aa
TRBV6-5 - CASSLQGNSYNEQFF
TRBV6-5 - CASSRGQGRNEQFF
TRBV4-1 - CASSRSGGSTDTQYF
TRBV7-9 - CASSLVGTSSYEQYF
TRBV27 - CASSTLAGVLPYSLGNEQFF
TRBV5-1 - CASSPLAGGNTDTQYF
TRBV2 - CASTPREGKAFF
TRBV11-2 - CASSLGIGGGYTF
TRBV5-4 - CASSFSGGETQYF
TRBV18 - CASSPPSTGDTEAFF
TRBV27 - CASSFGLADTTDTQYF
TRBV28 - CASSLWRQGDYEQYF
TRBV2 - CASSADWGYTF
TRBV27 - CATRAQGVGEAFF
TRBV5-4 - CASSLLDAGTEDEQYF
TRBV19 once CASGGHSSLGNTIYF
TRBV5-1 - CATSRAGYNSPLHF
TRBV7-7 - CASSLGPNQPQHF
TRBV14 few CASSRDRVNYGYTF
TRBV4-1 - CASSQGQGTRNTIYF
TRBV2 - CASSFDRGWEKLFF
TRBV25-1 - CASSETRGGLRNEQYF